One sample yielded the 22 T cell receptor beta chains listed below, sequenced in a study of CD8+ T cells in alopecia areata (dated by TCRdb to 2017 to 2018). The time point label of this sample denotes: more than 3 weeks on oral tofacitinib. Explained via the paper, the treatment or condition label denotes: oral pan-JAK inhibitor, 5-10 mg twice daily. Receptor amplification or capture employed the immunoSEQ multiplex PCR assay. For TCR sequencing, RNA was extracted from every sample and reverse transcribed into cDNA to serve as template. TCRdb took this table from immuneACCESS and kept in-frame rearrangements with V and J called. Such tables lack part of the clones; where checked against another copy, unresolved V genes explain under half of the gap, and the rest is unexplained. The sample profile shows 120,000 to 150,000 clones; around 87% of them were found once. The ten largest clonotypes hold less than 15% of the sample.

The sample was CD8+ T cells sorted from blood, taken at week 4, from a patient treated with tofacitinib. Receptor source: a human donor with alopecia areata.

The rearrangement links TRBV4-1 to TRBJ2-3; the D is unclear. The CDR3 spans 15 residues. Trimming shortened V by 1 base and J by 0 bases, and 8 bases separated the two germline ends. CDR1 is MGHRA and CDR2 is YSYEKL in the germline V gene. CDR3 residues: CASSQVGVSTDTQYF. The CDR3 bases are TGCGCCAGCAGCCAAGTTGGGGTCAGCACAGATACGCAGTATTTT.

The rearrangement links TRBV30 to TRBJ2-1; possible D gene TRBD2, 7 bases. The V gene's germline CDR1 is GTSNPN and CDR2 SVGIG (reference sequence). The CDR3 consists of 13 residues. Trimming stripped 6 bases from V and 1 base from J, with 10 bases between. CDR3 nucleotide sequence: TGTGCCTGCGGGGGGCCATCCTACAATGAGCAGTTCTTC. It translates to CACGGPSYNEQFF.

The J gene is TRBJ2-7, the V gene TRBV27; 11 positions match TRBD2. The CDR3 loop spans 14 amino acids. The trim removed 4 bases at V and 2 bases at J, leaving 1 base unmatched. Germline CDR1 is MNHEY and CDR2 is SMNVEV (reference sequence). The CDR3 DNA reads TGTGCCAGCAGTTCTAGCGGGGGGACCTACGAGCAGTACTTC. The encoded protein is CASSSSGGTYEQYF.

The V and J genes are TRBV19 and TRBJ2-2; 8 nucleotides align to TRBD2. The CDR3 has 14 amino acids. Germline-derived CDR1 and CDR2 are LNHDA and SQIVND (reference sequence). Losses at the gene ends were 4 bases for V and 3 bases for J; bases not matched to a gene: 1. CDR3 region: CASSTGGYTGELFF. Here the CDR3 DNA reads TGTGCCAGTAGTACGGGAGGGTACACCGGGGAGCTGTTTTTT. The variable domain in full, with the rest retrieved from reference TRBV19 and TRBJ2-2, is DGGITQSPKYLFRKEGQNVTLSCEQNLNHDAMYWYRQDPGQGLRLIYYSQIVNDFQKGDIAEGYSVSREKKESFPLTVTSAQKNPTAFYLCASSTGGYTGELFFGEGSRLTVL.

The chain joins TRBV7-3 to TRBJ1-1; possibly TRBD1 for D (5 bases). V gave up 0 bases and J gave up 11 bases, with 13 bases separating them. Germline values: CDR1 SGHTA, CDR2 FQGTGA. The length of the CDR3 is 13 residues. The CDR3 nucleotides read TGTGCCAGCAGCTTAACGCAGGGTCGGCCGGCTTTCTTT. It codes for CASSLTQGRPAFF. Full variable domain (remainder filled in from reference TRBV7-3 and TRBJ1-1): GAGVSQTPSNKVTEKGKYVELRCDPISGHTALYWYRQSLGQGPEFLIYFQGTGAADDSGLPNDRFFAVRPEGSVSTLKIQRTERGDSAVYLCASSLTQGRPAFFGQGTRLTVV.

The V and J genes are TRBV4-1 and TRBJ2-1; 14 positions match TRBD2. Trimming took 4 bases from V and 6 from J; bases not matched to a gene: 8. CDR3 length: 17 amino acids. Germline loops: CDR1 MGHRA, CDR2 YSYEKL. The CDR3 DNA reads as TGCGCCAGCAGCCCGACTAGCGGGGGGGCATATGGCAATGAGCAGTTCTTC. It encodes CASSPTSGGAYGNEQFF.

The rearrangement uses TRBV15 and TRBJ2-3; D gene ambiguous. V lost 4 bases and J lost 3, with 8 bases in between. This CDR3 region has 13 residues. Per germline, CDR1 LNHNV and CDR2 YYDKDF (reference sequence). As DNA, the CDR3 is TGTGCCACCAGCACGGAGTTGACAGATACGCAGTATTTT. This codes for CATSTELTDTQYF.

The rearrangement links TRBV6-5 to TRBJ2-1, with a weak D call TRBD2 (6 bases). The CDR3 sequence is 14 residues long. V was cut by 4 bases and J by 9 bases, with 16 bases left in between. The germline gives CDR1 MNHEY, CDR2 SVGAGI. DNA of the CDR3: TGTGCCAGCAGTTCTCCCCTGGACGGGAGTGAGCAGTTCTTC. Its translation: CASSSPLDGSEQFF.

The gene calls are TRBV29-1 and TRBJ1-2; D may be TRBD1 (6 bases). Germline V gene lookup returns CDR1 SQVTM and CDR2 ANQGSEA. CDR3 length: 12 amino acids. Trimming stripped 2 bases from V and 8 bases from J, with 12 bases between. Here the CDR3 DNA reads TGCAGCGTTGAACGACAGGCAGGAGGCTACACCTTC. Its protein is CSVERQAGGYTF.

This rearrangement joins TRBV5-4 to TRBJ1-2; TRBD1 is a possible D gene (5 bases). The CDR3 extends over 13 amino acids. With 4 bases removed from V and 4 bases from J, the gap between germline ends came to 11 bases. Germline values: CDR1 SGHNT, CDR2 YYREEE (reference sequence). CDR3: CASSPGTAYGYTF. CDR3 in DNA: TGTGCCAGCAGCCCCGGGACGGCCTATGGCTACACCTTC.

The rearrangement uses TRBV7-3 and TRBJ1-5, with TRBD1 as a possible D gene (6 bases). The V end lost 0 bases, the J end lost 2 bases, and 8 bases lay between the germline ends. The CDR3 extends over 15 amino acids. Germline CDR1 reads SGHTA; CDR2 reads FQGTGA. The DNA for the CDR3 is TGTGCCAGCAGCTTAACAGGGGGAGGCAATCAGCCCCAGCATTTT. Protein: CASSLTGGGNQPQHF.

J is TRBJ2-4 and V is TRBV7-8; TRBD1 is a possible D gene (6 bases). The V end lost 1 base, the J end lost 8 bases, and 6 bases lay between the germline ends. CDR3 size: 12 residues. Germline V gives CDR1 SGHVS, CDR2 FQNEAQ. CDR3 DNA: TGTGCCAGCAGCTTAGGACAGGACATTCAGTACTTC. Its protein is CASSLGQDIQYF.

The chain employs TRBV29-1 and TRBJ1-2; the D is unclear. Trimming shortened V by 3 bases and J by 4 bases, and 9 bases separated the two germline ends. Germline lookup yields CDR1 SQVTM and CDR2 ANQGSEA. This CDR3 comprises 12 residues. CDR3 DNA: TGCAGCGTTGATACACGACCCTATGGCTACACCTTC. This codes for CSVDTRPYGYTF.

The chain couples TRBV13 to TRBJ2-7; D gene uncertain. Germline V gene sequence: CDR1 PRHDT, CDR2 FYEKMQ (reference sequence). V lost 3 bases, J lost 0 bases, and 9 bases lay in between. The CDR3 extends over 14 amino acids. The CDR3 nucleotides read TGTGCCAGCAGCTTTCAGGTATCCTCCTACGAGCAGTACTTC. It translates to CASSFQVSSYEQYF.

The V gene is TRBV6-5, the J gene TRBJ2-1; TRBD1 agrees at 10 bases. There are 16 residues in the CDR3. The V and J ends lost 4 bases and 6 bases, in that order; junction bases with no gene match: 9. Germline V gene data show CDR1 as MNHEY and CDR2 as SVGAGI. The CDR3 sequence: CASSFPGTGESNEQFF. CDR3 nucleotide sequence: TGTGCCAGCAGTTTCCCCGGGACAGGGGAGAGCAATGAGCAGTTCTTC.

The gene calls are TRBV27 and TRBJ2-5; D is unclear. There are 13 residues in the CDR3. In germline, CDR1 is MNHEY, CDR2 SMNVEV (reference sequence). The V end lost 5 bases, the J end lost 0 bases, and 7 bases lay between the germline ends. The CDR3 loop reads CASSPPYQETQYF. In DNA form, the CDR3 reads TGTGCCAGCAGTCCTCCGTACCAAGAGACCCAGTACTTC.

As to this clone: Additional DNA sequences in this sample encode the identical CDR3. The gene calls are TRBV11-3 and TRBJ2-3, with D unclear. The CDR3 is made up of 12 amino acids. Trimming stripped 1 base from V and 3 bases from J, with 2 bases between. Looked up from germline, CDR1 is SGHNT and CDR2 is YENEEA. CDR3 region: CASSLGTDTQYF. The CDR3, as DNA: TGTGCCAGCAGCTTAGGGACAGATACGCAGTATTTT.

The chain couples TRBV27 to TRBJ2-7; 8 bases agree with TRBD2. Germline trimming cut 5 bases from V and 5 bases from J; bases unmatched to any gene: 11. CDR1 is MNHEY, CDR2 SMNVEV, per germline (reference sequence). The CDR3 has 15 residues. The CDR3 nucleotides read TGTGCCAGCAGTCCAACGGGACTAGGGATCGACGAGCAGTACTTC. Translated: CASSPTGLGIDEQYF.

The chain links TRBV30 to TRBJ2-3, with 8 nucleotides matching TRBD2. CDR3 length: 16 residues. The V segment lost 0 bases and the J segment 3 bases; nucleotides outside the gene matches: 8. Looked up from germline, CDR1 is GTSNPN and CDR2 is SVGIG (reference sequence). The CDR3 DNA reads TGTGCCTGGAGTGTTGGGTCGGGGGGGCCTACAGATACGCAGTATTTT. Translating it yields CAWSVGSGGPTDTQYF.

CDR3 region: CASSHRPRYEQYF. The CDR3, as DNA: TGTGCCAGCAGCCACAGGCCCCGCTACGAGCAGTACTTC. The V call is TRBV14, the J call TRBJ2-7; D uncertain. V lost 3 bases and J lost 3, with 9 bases in between. The germline gives CDR1 SGHDN, CDR2 FVKESK. This CDR3 has 13 residues.

This clone was observed a handful of times. The chain carries TRBV7-9 and TRBJ2-3; no firm D call. The germline gives CDR1 SEHNR, CDR2 FQNEAQ (reference sequence). This CDR3 spans 11 amino acids. Deletions cut 8 bases from V and 4 bases from J, with 7 bases between. The CDR3 loop reads CASGRSDTQYF. Here the CDR3 DNA reads TGTGCCAGCGGACGATCAGATACGCAGTATTTT.

J is TRBJ1-2 and V is TRBV27, with D unclear. The V gene's germline CDR1 is MNHEY and CDR2 SMNVEV (reference sequence). CDR3 length: 13 amino acids. The V end was cut by 2 bases, the J end by 3 bases, with 7 bases between. The CDR3 reads CASSLGPDYGYTF. The CDR3 DNA reads as TGTGCCAGCAGTTTAGGACCGGACTATGGCTACACCTTC.